This TCR beta chain derives from a study of T cells in Graves' hyperthyroidism and ophthalmopathy. The study, taken as a whole, reports: Expanded thyroid clonotypes (above 0.001) were mostly also found in blood. Stable hyperthyroidism and ophthalmopathy were separated using 13 V-J signatures.

In the case of this clonotype: What it binds is unknown.

The CDR3 regions of TCR beta were amplified from RNA transcripts. When the TCR CDR3 underwent first-round RT-PCR, the HTBI primer set was used. TCRdb reanalysed the multiplex PCR reads using MiXCR and keeps one entry per CDR3 protein. The sample holds approximately 430,000 distinct CDR3 sequences, roughly 14% seen once. Exclusion criteria comprised uncontrolled infection, other autoimmune disease, pregnancy or lactation. J lost 2 bases, V lost 5 bases, and 6 bases had no gene match. CDR3 length equals 14 residues. The germline gives CDR1 LNHDA, CDR2 SQIVND (reference sequence). This TCR derives from a man aged 18 to 30 with Graves' ophthalmopathy. The specimen was blood. This sequence joins TRBV19 and TRBJ2-7; TRBD2 aligns across 7 bases. The CDR3 sequence is CASSSGGIPYEQYF. CDR3 bases: TGTGCCAGTAGTTCGGGAGGTATCCCCTACGAGCAGTACTTC.